These T cell receptor beta chains were read from a single sample in a study of T cells after yellow fever vaccination. A single record per CDR3 protein comes from TCRdb applying MiXCR to the 5' RACE reads. This sample has approximately 350,000 distinct CDR3 sequences, with around 10% found just once. Sequenced material: PBMCs, taken on the day of the first yellow fever vaccination. The origin of the receptors is a man aged 18 to 29 who received the YFV17D yellow fever vaccine. Each CDR3 is given with its conserved first and last residue. The D gene is left open where the match is weak. Part of the rows lack a size; the others show once, few, many or a class for expanded clones.

d_call: TRBD2
v_call: TRBV30
j_call: TRBJ2-1
clone_size: few
cdr3_aa: CAWDPGLANNEQFF
cdr3_nt: TGTGCCTGGGATCCGGGACTAGCGAATAATGAGCAGTTCTTC

d_call: NA
v_call: TRBV5-6
j_call: TRBJ2-3
clone_size: NA
cdr3_aa: CASSLKRVPTDTQYF
cdr3_nt: TGTGCCAGCAGCTTGAAGCGGGTACCCACAGATACGCAGTATTTT

d_call: NA
v_call: TRBV6-4
j_call: TRBJ1-6
clone_size: NA
cdr3_aa: CASSDRADSPLHF
cdr3_nt: TGTGCCAGCAGTGACAGGGCTGATTCACCCCTCCACTTT

d_call: NA
v_call: TRBV18
j_call: TRBJ2-5
clone_size: many
cdr3_aa: CASSPRGTQYF
cdr3_nt: TGTGCCAGCTCACCGAGGGGGACCCAGTACTTC

d_call: TRBD1
v_call: TRBV5-1
j_call: TRBJ2-5
clone_size: few
cdr3_aa: CASSLQGAYQETQYF
cdr3_nt: TGCGCCAGCAGCTTGCAGGGGGCGTACCAAGAGACCCAGTACTTC

d_call: NA
v_call: TRBV20-1
j_call: TRBJ1-5
clone_size: NA
cdr3_aa: CSAKGGFDQPQHF
cdr3_nt: TGCAGTGCTAAAGGGGGGTTCGATCAGCCCCAGCATTTT

d_call: TRBD1
v_call: TRBV12-3/TRBV12-4
j_call: TRBJ1-1
clone_size: few
cdr3_aa: CASSLPGGRTEAFF
cdr3_nt: TGTGCCAGCAGTCTCCCAGGGGGCCGCACTGAAGCTTTCTTT

d_call: NA
v_call: TRBV4-1
j_call: TRBJ1-6
clone_size: NA
cdr3_aa: CASSQEESKRTPLHF
cdr3_nt: TGCGCCAGCAGCCAAGAGGAGTCGAAGCGTACACCCCTCCACTTT

d_call: TRBD1
v_call: TRBV13
j_call: TRBJ1-6
clone_size: few
cdr3_aa: CASSSGRGHSPLHF
cdr3_nt: TGTGCCAGCAGCTCCGGCAGGGGGCATTCACCCCTCCACTTT

d_call: TRBD2
v_call: TRBV3-1
j_call: TRBJ2-5
clone_size: NA
cdr3_aa: CASGRLAGGNFQETQYF
cdr3_nt: TGTGCCAGCGGCCGGCTAGCGGGGGGGAACTTCCAAGAGACCCAGTACTTC

d_call: NA
v_call: TRBV5-4
j_call: TRBJ1-5
clone_size: few
cdr3_aa: CASSLAGADQPQHF
cdr3_nt: TGTGCCAGCAGCTTGGCTGGGGCCGATCAGCCCCAGCATTTT

d_call: NA
v_call: TRBV14
j_call: TRBJ2-2
clone_size: NA
cdr3_aa: CASSQEYGTGELFF
cdr3_nt: TGTGCCAGCAGCCAAGAATATGGGACCGGGGAGCTGTTTTTT

d_call: NA
v_call: TRBV19
j_call: TRBJ2-5
clone_size: NA
cdr3_aa: CASSLSQRQGTQYF
cdr3_nt: TGTGCCAGTAGCCTCTCCCAGAGACAAGGGACCCAGTACTTC

d_call: TRBD2
v_call: TRBV2
j_call: TRBJ2-1
clone_size: NA
cdr3_aa: CATGPETSPNEQFF
cdr3_nt: TGTGCCACTGGCCCCGAGACTAGCCCCAATGAGCAGTTCTTC

d_call: NA
v_call: TRBV5-1
j_call: TRBJ2-2
clone_size: few
cdr3_aa: CASSLGQMNTGELFF
cdr3_nt: TGCGCCAGCAGCTTAGGGCAGATGAACACCGGGGAGCTGTTTTTT

d_call: TRBD2
v_call: TRBV7-2
j_call: TRBJ2-3
clone_size: few
cdr3_aa: CASSFRGWTSGGATMGSATQYF
cdr3_nt: TGTGCCAGCAGCTTCCGCGGTTGGACTAGCGGGGGCGCAACGATGGGGTCGGCTACGCAGTATTTT

d_call: TRBD1
v_call: TRBV28
j_call: TRBJ1-5
clone_size: many
cdr3_aa: CASSLEGQQPQHF
cdr3_nt: TGTGCCAGCAGTTTAGAGGGACAGCAGCCCCAGCATTTT